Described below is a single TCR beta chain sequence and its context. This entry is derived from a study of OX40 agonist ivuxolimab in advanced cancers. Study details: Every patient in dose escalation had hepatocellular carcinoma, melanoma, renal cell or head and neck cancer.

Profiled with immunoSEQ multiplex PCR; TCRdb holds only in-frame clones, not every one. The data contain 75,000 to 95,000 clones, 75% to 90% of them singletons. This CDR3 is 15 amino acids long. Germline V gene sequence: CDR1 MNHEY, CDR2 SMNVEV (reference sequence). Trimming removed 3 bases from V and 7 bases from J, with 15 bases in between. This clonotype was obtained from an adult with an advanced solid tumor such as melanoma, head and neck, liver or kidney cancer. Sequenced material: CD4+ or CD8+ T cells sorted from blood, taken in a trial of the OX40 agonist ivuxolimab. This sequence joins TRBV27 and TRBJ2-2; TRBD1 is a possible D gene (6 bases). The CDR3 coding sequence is TGTGCCAGCAGTTTCCTCGGACAGAGGGACGGGGAGCTGTTTTTT. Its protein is CASSFLGQRDGELFF.